The TCR beta chain under discussion was sequenced for a study of T cell clonotyping in hematopoietic cell transplantation. Study-level background: Recipients' pretransplant samples followed cytoreduction.

This table comes from immunoSEQ multiplex PCR, and its TCRdb copy is limited to in-frame clones, with some not included. The sample has approximately 50,000 clones; 85% to 90% are singletons. The CDR3 is 14 amino acids. Trimming took off 1 base at V and 10 bases at J, with 14 bases between the two ends. Germline values: CDR1 LNHDA, CDR2 SQIVND (reference sequence). Study findings and constraints: Cells were unsorted, so CD4 and CD8 contributions were not separated. Graft donor and pretransplant recipient Inverse Simpson Index values predicted broader posttransplant TCR diversity.

This clone has just one count. Its matching antigen is unknown. Time point defined: recipient sample about 28 days before transplant, after cytoreduction. Blood collection times were about day -28 and days 30, 100, 180 posttransplant. The specimen comprised peripheral blood mononuclear cells, sampled before stem cell transplant. V gene TRBV19 combines with J gene TRBJ2-1; D gene unclear. The TCR was taken from a man aged 55-75 years with biphenotypic leukemia. Some clones in this sample may be carry-over from other donors' samples. The chain's CDR3 is CASSIGFLIGEQFF. CDR3 coding DNA: TGTGCCAGTAGTATAGGTTTTCTGATCGGGGAGCAGTTCTTC.